What follows describes a single TCR beta chain. The antigen is unknown. Generated by immunoSEQ multiplex PCR, the TCRdb table keeps only in-frame clones and is missing some. The sample has just over 14,000 clones; 65% to 80% are singletons. Germline values: CDR1 SNHLY, CDR2 FYNNEI. CDR3 length: 15 amino acids. V was pared by 2 bases and J by 5 bases, with 12 bases between. This entry comes from a study of neoadjuvant anti-PD-1 for oral cavity cancer. Broader study findings: After neoadjuvant nivolumab, PBMC T cell clonality was significantly higher in non-responders than responders.

This sequence originates from a person aged 40 to 85 with oral cavity squamous cell carcinoma. The V call is TRBV2, the J call TRBJ2-2; D is possibly TRBD1 (6 bases). The sequences come from PBMCs, collected before nivolumab (anti-PD-1) treatment. The CDR3 reads CASSETLQGTGELFF. The CDR3 DNA is TGTGCCAGCAGTGAAACTCTACAGGGAACCGGGGAGCTGTTTTTT.